This TCR beta chain was found in a study of shared clonotypes between healthy human individuals. Per the original methods: Junction-only immunoSEQ sequences carried no quality scores, so filtering differed. Repertoires were generated with immunoSEQ multiplex PCR, while TCRdb's copy carries only in-frame clones and drops some. V and J calls and clone size are given by that table; D and trimming were obtained from the DNA. The table has some 580,000 clones, almost 97% seen once. A remark on this clone: Its antigen is undetermined.

Overall study results and limits: Among the subsets, naive ones generally showed larger estimated richness than memory ones. Tissue TCR repertoires likely differ from these blood-only repertoires.

CDR1 is MDHEN, CDR2 SYDVKM, per germline. V was shortened by 6 bases and J by 11 bases, with 16 bases between the two germline ends. CDR3 length equals 12 residues. This TCR was recovered from a young woman in good health. Sequenced: naive CD4+ T cells sorted from blood. Subset here: CD45RA+ positively selected. J is TRBJ1-1 and V is TRBV28; tentative D call: TRBD1 (6 bases). CDR3 bases: TGTGCCAGCAGCTGGGAAGGGACATTGGCTTTCTTT. Its protein is CASSWEGTLAFF. Full variable domain (rest looked up from reference TRBV28 and TRBJ1-1): DVKVTQSSRYLVKRTGEKVFLECVQDMDHENMFWYRQDPGLGLRLIYFSYDVKMKEKGDIPEGYSVSREKKERFSLILESASTNQTSMYLCASSWEGTLAFFGQGTRLTVV.